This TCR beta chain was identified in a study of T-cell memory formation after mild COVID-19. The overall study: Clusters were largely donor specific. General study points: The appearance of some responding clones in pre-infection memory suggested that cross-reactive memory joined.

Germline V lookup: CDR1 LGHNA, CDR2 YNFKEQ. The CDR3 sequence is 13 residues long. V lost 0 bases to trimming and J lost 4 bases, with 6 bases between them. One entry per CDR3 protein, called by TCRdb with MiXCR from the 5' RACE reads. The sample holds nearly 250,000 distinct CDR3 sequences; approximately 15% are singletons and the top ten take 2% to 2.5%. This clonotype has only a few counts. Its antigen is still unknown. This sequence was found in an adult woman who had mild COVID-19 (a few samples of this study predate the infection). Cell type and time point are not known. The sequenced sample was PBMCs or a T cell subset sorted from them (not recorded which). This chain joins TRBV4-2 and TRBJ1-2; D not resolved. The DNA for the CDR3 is TGTGCCAGCAGCCAAGAGAACGGCTATGGCTACACCTTC. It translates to CASSQENGYGYTF.